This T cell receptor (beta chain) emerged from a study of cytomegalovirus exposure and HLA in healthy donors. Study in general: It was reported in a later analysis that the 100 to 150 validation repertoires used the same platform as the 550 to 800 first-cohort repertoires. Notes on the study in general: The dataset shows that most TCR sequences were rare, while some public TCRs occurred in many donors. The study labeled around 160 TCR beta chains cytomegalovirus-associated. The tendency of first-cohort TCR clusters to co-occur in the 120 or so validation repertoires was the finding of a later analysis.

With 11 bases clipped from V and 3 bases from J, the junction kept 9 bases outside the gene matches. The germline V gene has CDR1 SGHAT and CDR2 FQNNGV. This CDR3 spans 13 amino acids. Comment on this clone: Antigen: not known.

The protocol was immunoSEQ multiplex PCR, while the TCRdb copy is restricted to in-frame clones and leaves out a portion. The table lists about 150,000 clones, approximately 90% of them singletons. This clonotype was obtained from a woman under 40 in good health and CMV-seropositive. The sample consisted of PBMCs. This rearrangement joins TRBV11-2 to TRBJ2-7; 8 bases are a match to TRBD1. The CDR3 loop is CALEDRVDYEQYF. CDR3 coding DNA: TGTGCCCTAGAGGACAGGGTGGACTACGAGCAGTACTTC. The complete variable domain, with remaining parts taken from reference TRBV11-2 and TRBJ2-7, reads EAGVAQSPRYKIIEKRQSVAFWCNPISGHATLYWYQQILGQGPKLLIQFQNNGVVDDSQLPKDRFSAERLKGVDSTLKIQPAKLEDSAVYLCALEDRVDYEQYFGPGTRLTVT.